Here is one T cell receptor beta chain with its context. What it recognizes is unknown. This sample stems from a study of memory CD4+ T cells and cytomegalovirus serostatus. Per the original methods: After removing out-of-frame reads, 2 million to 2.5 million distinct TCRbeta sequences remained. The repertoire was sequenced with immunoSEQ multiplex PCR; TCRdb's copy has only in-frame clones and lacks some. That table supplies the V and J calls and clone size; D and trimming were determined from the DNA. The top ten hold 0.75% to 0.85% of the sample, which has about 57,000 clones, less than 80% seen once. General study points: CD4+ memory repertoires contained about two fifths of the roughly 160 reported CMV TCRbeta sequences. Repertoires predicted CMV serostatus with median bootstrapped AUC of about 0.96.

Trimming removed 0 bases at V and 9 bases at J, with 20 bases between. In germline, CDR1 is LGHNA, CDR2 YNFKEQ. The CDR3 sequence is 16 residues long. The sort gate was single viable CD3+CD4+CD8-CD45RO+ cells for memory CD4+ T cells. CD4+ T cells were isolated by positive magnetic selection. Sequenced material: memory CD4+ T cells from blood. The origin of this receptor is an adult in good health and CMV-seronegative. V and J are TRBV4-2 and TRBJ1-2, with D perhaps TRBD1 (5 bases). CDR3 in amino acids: CASSQDFPGVSGSYTF. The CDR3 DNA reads TGTGCCAGCAGCCAAGACTTCCCGGGGGTATCCGGGAGCTACACCTTC.